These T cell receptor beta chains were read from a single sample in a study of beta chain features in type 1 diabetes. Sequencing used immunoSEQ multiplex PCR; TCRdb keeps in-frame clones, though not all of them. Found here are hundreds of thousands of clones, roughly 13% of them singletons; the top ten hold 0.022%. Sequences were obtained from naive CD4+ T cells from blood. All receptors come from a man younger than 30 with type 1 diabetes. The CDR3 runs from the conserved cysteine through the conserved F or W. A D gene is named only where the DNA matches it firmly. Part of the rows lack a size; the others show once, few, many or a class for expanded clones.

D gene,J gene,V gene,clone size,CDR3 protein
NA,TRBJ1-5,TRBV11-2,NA,CASSSGMGNQPQHF
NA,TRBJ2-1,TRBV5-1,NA,CASSLEQELYNEQFF
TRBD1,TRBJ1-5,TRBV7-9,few,CASSSDRGRLRF
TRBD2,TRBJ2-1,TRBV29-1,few,CSVEGLAAYNEQFF
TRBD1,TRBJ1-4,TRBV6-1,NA,CASSATGTGLEKLFF
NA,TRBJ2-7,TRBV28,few,CASSLEVYEQYF
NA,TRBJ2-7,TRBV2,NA,CASGGTRDGGYYEQYF
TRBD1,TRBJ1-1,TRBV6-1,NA,CASSAKQGADTEAFF
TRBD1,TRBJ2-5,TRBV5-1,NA,CASSFRTGPTETQYF
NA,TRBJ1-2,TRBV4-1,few,CASSQDFLLGGTGYGYTF
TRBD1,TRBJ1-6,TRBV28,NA,CASSLLGQGGPPLHF
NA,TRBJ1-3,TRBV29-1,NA,CSVDTVGAGNTIYF
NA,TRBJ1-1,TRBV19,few,CASRWGAPNTEAFF
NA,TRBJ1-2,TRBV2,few,CASMNYGYTF
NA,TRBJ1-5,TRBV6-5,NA,CASSYSRDNQPQHF
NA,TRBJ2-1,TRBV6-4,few,CASREDFRDNEQFF
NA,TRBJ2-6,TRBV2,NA,CASSARVGRGSGANVLTF
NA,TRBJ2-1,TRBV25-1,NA,CASSPQEGESSYNEQFF